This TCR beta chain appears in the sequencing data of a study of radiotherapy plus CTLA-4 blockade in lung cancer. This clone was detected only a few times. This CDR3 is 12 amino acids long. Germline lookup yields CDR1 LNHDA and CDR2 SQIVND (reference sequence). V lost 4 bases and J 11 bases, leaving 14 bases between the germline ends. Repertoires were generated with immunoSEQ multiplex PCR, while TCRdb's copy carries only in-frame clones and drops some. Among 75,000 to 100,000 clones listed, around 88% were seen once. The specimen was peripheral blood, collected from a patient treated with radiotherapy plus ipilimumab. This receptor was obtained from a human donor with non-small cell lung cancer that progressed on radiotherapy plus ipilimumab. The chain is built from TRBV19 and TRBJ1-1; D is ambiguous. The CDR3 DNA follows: TGTGCCAGTAGTAAAGGCCTACCCTCTGCTTTCTTT. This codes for CASSKGLPSAFF.